Listed below are T cell receptor beta chains from one sample, sequenced in a study of T-cell reconstitution after alpha-beta-depleted transplantation in children. TCRdb re-called the PCR reads through MiXCR, storing one row per CDR3 protein. The sample has 77,000 or so distinct CDR3 sequences; roughly 20% are singletons. Here the sequenced sample was PBMCs, mostly from graft donor cells, taken 360 days after TCRalphabeta/CD19-depleted stem cell transplant. The receptors originated from a male patient between 2 and 15 years old who had a stem cell transplant for acute lymphoblastic leukemia, so the T cells may come from the graft donor. Both conserved end residues are part of each CDR3. The order of the fields is clone size, D gene, J gene, V gene, CDR3 DNA, CDR3 protein. A D gene is named only where the DNA matches it firmly. Not all rows give a size; the values are once, few, many and, for expanded clones, a class.

>.|TRBD1|TRBJ2-3|TRBV5-1
TGCGCCAGCAGCTGGGGCCACCGGGACAGAAGCACAGATACGCAGTATTTT
CASSWGHRDRSTDTQYF
>.|TRBD2|TRBJ2-2|TRBV6-5
TGTGCCAGCAGTTTACTAGCGGAAGGGCCAAGGGAGCTGTTTTTT
CASSLLAEGPRELFF
>.|.|TRBJ2-1|TRBV7-8
TGTGCCAGCAGCTTACCAATCGGAGGAGACAATGAGCAGTTCTTC
CASSLPIGGDNEQFF
>.|TRBD1|TRBJ2-7|TRBV10-3
TGTGCCGCGGGACAGGGATATTACGAGCAGTACTTC
CAAGQGYYEQYF
>.|.|TRBJ2-3|TRBV3-1
TGTGCCAGCAGCCAAGAGGGAGGCCTCCACAGAGGGCAGTATTTT
CASSQEGGLHRGQYF
>few|.|TRBJ1-6|TRBV11-2
TGTGCCAGCAGCTTAGCGGGGACGGTCCATTCACCCCTCCACTTT
CASSLAGTVHSPLHF
>few|TRBD2|TRBJ2-6|TRBV11-2
TGTGCCAGCACCCAAGATCGAGGGTTAGCGGGAGGTTCCGGGGCCAACGTCCTGACTTTC
CASTQDRGLAGGSGANVLTF
>.|.|TRBJ2-3|TRBV4-1
TGCGCCAGCAGCCAAGACCCGAGTGCAGCGGCAAACACAGATACGCAGTATTTT
CASSQDPSAAANTDTQYF
>once|.|TRBJ2-7|TRBV5-5
TGTGCCAGGAGCCCTGGGTCCTACGAGCAGTACTTC
CARSPGSYEQYF
>few|.|TRBJ2-5|TRBV11-3
TGTGCCAGCAGCTGGGTTCCCCGGGGGGAGACCCAGTACTTC
CASSWVPRGETQYF
>.|.|TRBJ2-5|TRBV3-1
TGTGCCAGCAGCCTTAGACTATTCCAAGAGACCCAGTACTTC
CASSLRLFQETQYF
>.|.|TRBJ2-3|TRBV18
TGTGCCAGCTCACCACAACAGGGAACGCAGTATTTT
CASSPQQGTQYF
>few|TRBD2|TRBJ2-1|TRBV5-1
TGCGCCAGCAGCTCTGCGAATATAGCGGGAGCTTACAATGAGCAGTTCTTC
CASSSANIAGAYNEQFF
>few|.|TRBJ1-2|TRBV6-1
TGTGCCAGCGCAACCGAGCCCCCGTTCAGAGGTGGCTACACCTTC
CASATEPPFRGGYTF
>.|.|TRBJ2-3|TRBV6-5
TGTGCCAGCAGTTCGACAGGAACCACAGATACGCAGTATTTT
CASSSTGTTDTQYF
>many|.|TRBJ2-7|TRBV7-9
TGTGCCAGCAGCTTAGTTCTTGGGCCGAGCCACCGAGAGCAGTACTTC
CASSLVLGPSHREQYF
>.|.|TRBJ2-1|TRBV7-9
TGTGCCAGCAGCTCGGGACTGTTGAATGAGCAGTTCTTC
CASSSGLLNEQFF
>many|.|TRBJ2-5|TRBV5-1
TGCGCCAGCAGCAGAACAGTAAAAGAGACCCAGTACTTC
CASSRTVKETQYF
>.|TRBD2|TRBJ2-7|TRBV3-1
TGTGCCAGCAGCCAAGGACTAGCGGGAGACTACGAGCAGTACTTC
CASSQGLAGDYEQYF
>.|TRBD2|TRBJ2-7|TRBV4-2
TGTGCCAGCAGCCAGCTACTAGCGGGAGGGGACTACGAGCAGTACTTC
CASSQLLAGGDYEQYF
>.|.|TRBJ1-6|TRBV18
TGTGCCAGCTCACGTGGGGTTAACGGTAATTCACCCCTCCACTTT
CASSRGVNGNSPLHF
>.|.|TRBJ2-3|TRBV10-3
TGTGCCATCAGTGTGGGATCAGATACGCAGTATTTT
CAISVGSDTQYF
>.|TRBD1|TRBJ2-7|TRBV25-1
TGTGCCAGCAGTGAAGGGGACAGGGGTTTCGACGAGCAGTACTTC
CASSEGDRGFDEQYF
>.|.|TRBJ2-1|TRBV5-5
TGTGCCAGCAGGTCTGAAACGGCTAGGGAGCAGTTCTTC
CASRSETAREQFF
>many|.|TRBJ2-1|TRBV7-7
TGTGCTAGCAGCTTAGCGGTCGGGAGTGAGCAGTTCTTC
CASSLAVGSEQFF
>.|TRBD2|TRBJ2-7|TRBV3-1
TGTGCCAGCAGCCACCTGGGGACTAGCGGGACTCAGCGCTACGAGCAGTACTTC
CASSHLGTSGTQRYEQYF
>.|.|TRBJ2-3|TRBV6-4
TGTGCCAGCAGTGCCGACGGCACAGATACGCAGTATTTT
CASSADGTDTQYF
>many|.|TRBJ2-3|TRBV5-1
TGCGCCAGCAGCTTGTGGGGGAGGCCAGATACGCAGTATTTT
CASSLWGRPDTQYF
>few|TRBD2|TRBJ2-1|TRBV20-1
TGCAGTGCTAGAGCTGGTAGCGGGGGTACCTACAATGAGCAGTTCTTC
CSARAGSGGTYNEQFF
>.|.|TRBJ1-1|TRBV7-9
TGTGCCAGCAGCGTCCCAGGAAGTACTGAAGCTTTCTTT
CASSVPGSTEAFF
>.|TRBD2|TRBJ2-1|TRBV29-1
TGCAGCGTTGCGACGGGAGGTAATTACAATGAGCAGTTCTTC
CSVATGGNYNEQFF
>.|.|TRBJ1-2|TRBV4-1
TGCGACAGCAGCCAAGGGAGCTATCTAAGCAATGGCTACACCTTC
CDSSQGSYLSNGYTF
>.|.|TRBJ2-7|TRBV10-3
TGTGCCATCAGTGAGTCGTTACTCTCCTACGAGCAGTACTTC
CAISESLLSYEQYF
>.|.|TRBJ2-1|TRBV2
TGTGCCAGCAGTGAGGAGGGCCATGAGCAGTTCTTC
CASSEEGHEQFF
>few|.|TRBJ2-1|TRBV12-5
TGTGCTAGTGGGGATCTAGCGACCATTTACAATGAGCAGTTCTTC
CASGDLATIYNEQFF
>few|TRBD2|TRBJ2-7|TRBV3-1
TGTGCCAGCAGCCCAGACCGGACTAGCGGGAGAAGTGGGTTCTACGAGCAGTACTTC
CASSPDRTSGRSGFYEQYF
>.|TRBD2|TRBJ2-2|TRBV5-1
TGCGCCAGCAGCTACGGACTAGCGGGAGGGACCGGGGAGCTGTTTTTT
CASSYGLAGGTGELFF
>.|.|TRBJ2-2|TRBV5-4
TGTGCCAGCAGAGGTCACGCGAACACCGGGGAGCTGTTTTTT
CASRGHANTGELFF
>.|TRBD1|TRBJ2-7|TRBV4-1
TGCGCCAGCAGCCAAGCGTCAGGGGGCTACGAGCAGTACTTC
CASSQASGGYEQYF
>few|TRBD1|TRBJ2-3|TRBV5-1
TGCGCCAGCAGCTTACGGACAGGGAGTGATACGCAGTATTTT
CASSLRTGSDTQYF
>few|.|TRBJ2-5|TRBV24-1
TGTGCCACCCGGGACAAAGGGGCGGAGACCCAGTACTTC
CATRDKGAETQYF
>few|TRBD2|TRBJ2-2|TRBV7-2
TGTGCCAGCAGCTTAGGAGTTGGCGGGGGCACCGGGGAGCTGTTTTTT
CASSLGVGGGTGELFF
>.|.|TRBJ2-1|TRBV12-3/TRBV12-4
TGTGCCAGCCGACCCCAGGGGTTTGGGACCTACAATGAGCAGTTCTTC
CASRPQGFGTYNEQFF
>few|.|TRBJ2-7|TRBV27
TGTGCCAGCAGTCTAAAGGGACATTTCTACGAGCAGTACTTC
CASSLKGHFYEQYF
>.|.|TRBJ2-7|TRBV11-2
TGTGCCAGCAGCCCACCCCGGACAGGGTTTTCTCGGGAGGGCTACGAGCAGTACTTC
CASSPPRTGFSREGYEQYF
>.|TRBD2|TRBJ2-1|TRBV9
TGTGCCAGCAGCGCTAGCGGGAGACGAGAGCAGTTCTTC
CASSASGRREQFF
>.|.|TRBJ1-4|TRBV11-2
TGTGCCAGCGCGGAGATCGCTAAGGAAAAACTGTTTTTT
CASAEIAKEKLFF
>.|.|TRBJ1-2|TRBV12-3/TRBV12-4
TGTGCCAGCAGTTTAAGTCCCGGGCCTAGAACCTATGGCTACACCTTC
CASSLSPGPRTYGYTF
>few|.|TRBJ1-1|TRBV11-2
TGTGCCAGCAGCCTCCCGACAGACATGAACACTGAAGCTTTCTTT
CASSLPTDMNTEAFF
>.|.|TRBJ2-1|TRBV4-1
TGCGCCAGCAGCCAATGGGGCGGACGTCTTTCCGATGAGCAGTTCTTC
CASSQWGGRLSDEQFF
>many|.|TRBJ2-3|TRBV12-3/TRBV12-4
TGTGCCAGCAGTTGGGAACTTCGCACAGATACGCAGTATTTT
CASSWELRTDTQYF
>.|.|TRBJ2-5|TRBV7-7
TGTGCTAGCAGCCGATTAGGAGGGATACAAGAGACCCAGTACTTC
CASSRLGGIQETQYF